One and the same sample provided the 8 T cell receptor beta chains below, sequenced in a study of T-cell reconstitution after alpha-beta-depleted transplantation in children. It was with unique molecular identifiers that the TCRbeta library was prepared. TCRdb called the PCR reads again in MiXCR, with one record for every CDR3 protein. The table lists 530,000 or so distinct CDR3 sequences, 25% to 30% of them singletons, with around 36% in the top ten. The sample here was PBMCs, taken before TCRalphabeta/CD19-depleted stem cell transplant. These receptors all come from a boy less than two years old with Wiskott-Aldrich syndrome, due to receive a stem cell transplant.

This clonotype was seen a handful of times. The chain links TRBV5-1 to TRBJ2-1; weak D call: TRBD1 (7 bases). Trimming took 7 bases from V and 6 from J, leaving 14 bases between them. CDR3 length: 13 amino acids. Per the germline V gene, CDR1 is SGHRS and CDR2 is YFSETQ. The CDR3 loop is CASQGGVSNEQFF. The CDR3 region has the DNA TGCGCCAGCCAGGGGGGTGTAAGCAATGAGCAGTTCTTC. The full variable domain, with the rest looked up from reference TRBV5-1 and TRBJ2-1, is KAGVTQTPRYLIKTRGQQVTLSCSPISGHRSVSWYQQTPGQGLQFLFEYFSETQRNKGNFPGRFSGRQFSNSRSEMNVSTLELGDSALYLCASQGGVSNEQFFGPGTRLTVL.

The chain employs TRBV12-3 or TRBV12-4 and TRBJ2-3; TRBD1 matches at 10 bases. CDR3 length: 15 amino acids. The junction had 4 bases not matched to a gene; V was cut back by 4 bases and J by 3 bases. CDR3: CASSSPGQGTDTQYF. The CDR3 DNA sequence: TGTGCCAGCAGTTCCCCGGGACAGGGGACAGATACGCAGTATTTT.

This clonotype was seen a handful of times. The CDR3 DNA sequence: TGCAGCGTTGAAGACTATGGGACGAGCTCCTACAATGAGCAGTTCTTC. The encoded protein is CSVEDYGTSSYNEQFF. The chain uses TRBV29-1 and TRBJ2-1; D is tentatively TRBD1 or TRBD2 (5 bases each). The CDR3 is 16 amino acids. CDR1 and CDR2 (germline): SQVTM, ANQGSEA. Between the trimmed V and J ends, which lost 0 bases and 0 bases, there was a span of 12 bases.

The J gene is TRBJ2-1, the V gene TRBV5-1, with D possibly being TRBD1 (5 bases). CDR3 length equals 14 residues. V was clipped by 0 bases and J by 9 bases, with 13 bases between them. Germline lookup yields CDR1 SGHRS and CDR2 YFSETQ. The CDR3 region has the DNA TGCGCCAGCAGCTTGGTGCAGGGTAGAGGTGAGCAGTTCTTC. Residues: CASSLVQGRGEQFF.

This sequence joins TRBV5-1 and TRBJ2-5, with TRBD2 matching 9 bases. With 3 bases clipped from V and 1 base from J, the junction kept 10 bases outside the gene matches. Germline loops: CDR1 SGHRS, CDR2 YFSETQ. CDR3 length: 17 residues. CDR3 loop: CASSSGALAGFQETQYF. CDR3 nucleotide sequence: TGCGCCAGCAGCTCGGGAGCCCTAGCGGGATTCCAAGAGACCCAGTACTTC.

This clonotype has at least ten counts. The chain carries TRBV7-2 and TRBJ2-1; D may match TRBD1 or TRBD2 (5 bases each). The CDR3 is made up of 14 amino acids. Germline V gene data show CDR1 as SGHTA and CDR2 as FQGNSA. The V and J ends lost 6 bases and 4 bases respectively, with 13 bases between them. CDR3 DNA sequence: TGTGCCAGCAGTACCGGGACGGCTTACAATGAGCAGTTCTTC. Translation: CASSTGTAYNEQFF.

The rearrangement joins TRBV9 to TRBJ2-7; 10 bases fit TRBD2. The CDR3 runs 15 residues. Looked up from germline, CDR1 is SGDLS and CDR2 is YYNGEE. The V gene end was trimmed by 0 bases and the J gene end by 3 bases; junction bases not matched to a gene: 3. CDR3 in DNA: TGTGCCAGCAGCGTAGCGTCTAGCGGGAGCTACGAGCAGTACTTC. Translating it yields CASSVASSGSYEQYF.

V gene TRBV5-1 combines with J gene TRBJ2-2, with TRBD1 matching 9 bases. CDR1 is SGHRS and CDR2 is YFSETQ in the germline V gene. Trimming removed 2 bases from V and 3 bases from J; junction bases left unmatched: 5. This CDR3 contains 16 residues. DNA for the CDR3: TGCGCCAGCAGCTTCCGGGACAGGGATCACACCGGGGAGCTGTTTTTT. Translated: CASSFRDRDHTGELFF.